This entry lists 25 T cell receptor beta chains sequenced from one sample in a study. MiXCR was run by TCRdb on the 5' RACE reads, yielding one entry per CDR3 protein. The sample carries about 42,000 distinct CDR3 sequences, about 29% recorded once. Source material: tumor-infiltrating memory CD4+ T cells sorted from the breast tumor. Subset indicated: memory CD4+ T cells, CD4+CD45RO+CD25-. These TCRs come from a female donor with breast cancer.

This clonotype was detected many times. The chain recombines TRBV7-9 with TRBJ2-1, with a possible D match to TRBD1 (5 bases). Trimming cost V 5 bases and J 6 bases, with 17 bases left between them. The germline V gene has CDR1 SEHNR and CDR2 FQNEAQ (reference sequence). The CDR3 is made up of 15 amino acids. The CDR3 DNA reads as TGTGCCAGCAGCCCCCCGGATTTTGGGGCCAATGAGCAGTTCTTC. It codes for CASSPPDFGANEQFF.

The chain combines TRBV2 with TRBJ1-5; D gene ambiguous. V shed 7 bases and J shed 7 bases, with 14 bases lying between them. Looked up from germline, CDR1 is SNHLY and CDR2 is FYNNEI. This CDR3 region has 13 residues. The CDR3, as DNA: TGTGCCAGCATTACTCGGTTGGGCCAGCCCCAGCATTTT. Residues: CASITRLGQPQHF.

This clonotype was counted between two and nine times. The chain uses TRBV10-3 and TRBJ1-1; unclear D gene. V dropped 3 bases and J dropped 3 bases, with 8 bases sitting between them. This CDR3 is 13 amino acids long. Germline V gene lookup returns CDR1 ENHRY and CDR2 SYGVKD. In nucleotides, the CDR3 is TGTGCCATCAGTGAATGGGGTGACACTGAAGCTTTCTTT. This encodes CAISEWGDTEAFF.

This clonotype was counted between two and nine times. The chain uses TRBV7-2 and TRBJ2-5; D is possibly TRBD2 (6 bases). Between the trimmed V and J ends, which lost 1 base and 6 bases, there was a span of 15 bases. This CDR3 contains 15 residues. In germline, CDR1 is SGHTA, CDR2 FQGNSA. CDR3 bases: TGTGCCAGCAGCTTAGACTCCGGGGGTACGAAGACCCAGTACTTC. Its translation is CASSLDSGGTKTQYF.

V and J are TRBV27 and TRBJ2-1, with 10 bases fitting TRBD2. Germline V gene data show CDR1 as MNHEY and CDR2 as SMNVEV (reference sequence). V trimming: 5 bases; J trimming: 5 bases; junction bases outside the gene matches: 12. The CDR3 has 17 residues. The CDR3 DNA sequence: TGTGCCAGCAGTCCGCTACGTTCTAGCGGGAGCCACAATGAGCAGTTCTTC. This encodes CASSPLRSSGSHNEQFF.

This chain uses TRBV30 with TRBJ2-1; TRBD2 is a possible D gene (5 bases). V dropped 2 bases and J dropped 5 bases, with 13 bases sitting between them. Germline loops: CDR1 GTSNPN, CDR2 SVGIG (reference sequence). The CDR3 has 14 residues. CDR3 sequence (DNA): TGTGCCTGGAGTTCAGCGGAGAACAACAATGAGCAGTTCTTC. Protein product: CAWSSAENNNEQFF.

This clonotype was counted a few times. The chain uses TRBV6-1 and TRBJ1-4; D not certain. CDR3 length: 12 amino acids. Germline CDR1 is MNHNS and CDR2 is SASEGT. Trimming pared 5 bases from V and 5 bases from J, leaving 6 bases between. The CDR3 loop is CASSLVNEKLFF. CDR3 sequence (DNA): TGTGCCAGCAGTCTAGTAAATGAAAAACTGTTTTTT.

This clonotype was counted between two and nine times. This chain connects TRBV5-1 to TRBJ2-1; no firm D call. The CDR3 length is 13 residues. V lost 7 bases, J lost 7 bases, and 15 bases lay in between. Germline-derived CDR1 and CDR2 are SGHRS and YFSETQ. This CDR3 is CASRANLVNEQFF. The CDR3, as DNA: TGCGCCAGCCGGGCCAACCTAGTGAATGAGCAGTTCTTC. Full variable domain (rest looked up from reference TRBV5-1 and TRBJ2-1): KAGVTQTPRYLIKTRGQQVTLSCSPISGHRSVSWYQQTPGQGLQFLFEYFSETQRNKGNFPGRFSGRQFSNSRSEMNVSTLELGDSALYLCASRANLVNEQFFGPGTRLTVL.

About this clonotype itself: A read error may produce the germline difference seen at one junction end. The rearrangement uses TRBV5-1 and TRBJ1-1, with D unresolved. Germline V gene lookup returns CDR1 SGHRS and CDR2 YFSETQ. This CDR3 has 13 amino acids. CDR3 amino acids: CASSFTSNTEALF. CDR3 DNA sequence: TGCGCCAGCAGCTTTACTTCGAACACTGAAGCTCTCTTT. Full variable domain (outside the CDR3, taken from reference TRBV5-1 and TRBJ1-1): KAGVTQTPRYLIKTRGQQVTLSCSPISGHRSVSWYQQTPGQGLQFLFEYFSETQRNKGNFPGRFSGRQFSNSRSEMNVSTLELGDSALYLCASSFTSNTEALFGQGTRLTVV.

In this sample, this clonotype turned up many times. The chain couples TRBV7-2 to TRBJ2-7; TRBD1 agrees at 10 bases. V lost 5 bases and J lost 5; bases outside the gene matches: 6. Germline CDR1 and CDR2: SGHTA and FQGNSA. The CDR3 consists of 14 residues. The CDR3 sequence: CASSTDRGKNEQYF. Written as DNA, the CDR3 is TGTGCCAGCAGCACGGACAGGGGGAAGAACGAGCAGTACTTC.

This clonotype was counted only a few times. V and J are TRBV5-4 and TRBJ2-7; 12 nucleotides match TRBD2. The CDR3 extends over 16 amino acids. V lost 3 bases, J lost 3 bases, and 7 bases stayed unmatched. Germline assignment: CDR1 SGHNT and CDR2 YYREEE (reference sequence). CDR3 in amino acids: CASSSQKTSGGYEQYF. CDR3 nucleotide sequence: TGTGCCAGCAGCTCGCAAAAGACTAGCGGGGGCTACGAGCAGTACTTC.

In its sample, this clonotype was seen a few times. CDR3 sequence reads: CASSDGGTSGNTIYF. CDR3 DNA sequence: TGTGCCAGCAGCGATGGGGGGACCTCTGGAAACACCATATATTTT. The chain combines TRBV9 with TRBJ1-3, with TRBD1 as a possible D gene (5 bases). Trimming shortened V by 3 bases and J by 0 bases, and 10 bases separated the two germline ends. The CDR3 runs 15 residues. The germline CDR1 and CDR2 sequences are SGDLS and YYNGEE.

The chain recombines TRBV4-1 with TRBJ2-7; D not resolved. CDR1 is MGHRA and CDR2 is YSYEKL in the germline V gene. The length of the CDR3 is 15 residues. The V end lost 0 bases, the J end lost 0 bases, and 9 bases lay between the germline ends. The CDR3 reads CASSQDLSHSYEQYF. CDR3 in DNA: TGCGCCAGCAGCCAAGATCTTAGCCACTCCTACGAGCAGTACTTC.

About this clonotype itself: Given a much more abundant clone one base away, this may be a read error. This sequence joins TRBV6-2 or TRBV6-3 and TRBJ1-5; possibly TRBD1 for D (6 bases). Germline loops: CDR1 MNHEY, CDR2 SVGEGT. This CDR3 comprises 14 residues. For the CDR3, the DNA is TGTACCAGCAGACAGGCAGGGCTCAATCAGCCCCAGCATTTT. Encoded protein: CTSRQAGLNQPQHF.

The rearrangement uses TRBV15 and TRBJ1-4; D is perhaps TRBD1 (5 bases). The CDR3 length is 15 residues. V was trimmed by 3 bases and J by 6 bases, leaving 14 bases between them. Looked up from germline, CDR1 is LNHNV and CDR2 is YYDKDF (reference sequence). CDR3 residues: CATSRALGLHEKLFF. The CDR3 DNA is TGTGCCACCAGCAGGGCTTTGGGACTTCATGAAAAACTGTTTTTT.

The J gene is TRBJ1-4, the V gene TRBV12-3 or TRBV12-4, with TRBD1 matching 10 bases. The V and J ends lost 3 bases and 7 bases, in that order; junction bases with no gene match: 2. The CDR3 has 14 amino acids. The CDR3 region is CASSLRTGGEKLFF. The CDR3 DNA reads as TGTGCCAGCAGTTTGCGGACAGGGGGTGAAAAACTGTTTTTT.

V is TRBV7-8 and J is TRBJ2-3, with TRBD2 matching 14 bases. This CDR3 comprises 15 residues. The ends lost 7 bases at V and 4 bases at J; junction bases unmatched: 4. In germline, CDR1 is SGHVS, CDR2 FQNEAQ. The chain's CDR3 is CASTRTSGRPDTQYF. The CDR3 DNA is TGTGCCAGCACCCGGACTAGCGGGAGGCCAGATACGCAGTATTTT.

V gene TRBV7-8 combines with J gene TRBJ2-7; TRBD2 aligns across 8 bases. V shed 5 bases and J 0 bases; nucleotides not matched to a gene: 9. Germline V gene data show CDR1 as SGHVS and CDR2 as FQNEAQ. The length of the CDR3 is 16 residues. Here the CDR3 DNA reads TGTGCCAGCAGCCCGGCCGCGGGGGGAAGCTCCTACGAGCAGTACTTC. It specifies CASSPAAGGSSYEQYF.

This chain connects TRBV5-1 to TRBJ2-1; 8 bases fit TRBD2. Looked up from germline, CDR1 is SGHRS and CDR2 is YFSETQ. CDR3 length: 16 amino acids. The J segment lost 1 base and the V segment lost 4 bases, leaving 7 bases of the junction unmatched. This CDR3 is CASSVLAEVSYNEQFF. CDR3 bases: TGCGCCAGCAGCGTACTAGCGGAAGTTTCCTACAATGAGCAGTTCTTC.

The chain recombines TRBV20-1 with TRBJ2-1; tentatively, D is TRBD2 (5 bases). V gave up 3 bases and J gave up 5 bases, with 11 bases separating them. This CDR3 has 13 residues. In germline, CDR1 is DFQATT, CDR2 SNEGSKA (reference sequence). In DNA form, the CDR3 reads TGCAGTGCTAGGGACCAGAGGGACAATGAGCAGTTCTTC. Amino acids: CSARDQRDNEQFF.

This clonotype was picked up one time. This chain uses TRBV6-5 with TRBJ2-3; 8 bases match TRBD1. This CDR3 spans 15 amino acids. Looked up from germline, CDR1 is MNHEY and CDR2 is SVGAGI. Losses at the gene ends were 3 bases for V and 6 bases for J; bases not matched to a gene: 8. The DNA for the CDR3 is TGTGCCAGCAGTTATTCGTTCGACAGGGGCGATACGCAGTATTTT. Amino acids: CASSYSFDRGDTQYF.

This sequence joins TRBV12-3 or TRBV12-4 and TRBJ1-6; 10 nucleotides agree with TRBD1. The CDR3 is made up of 16 amino acids. Trimming cost V 4 bases and J 5 bases; bases outside gene matches: 5. The CDR3 sequence: CASSWDRGFDNSPLHF. The CDR3 DNA reads TGTGCCAGCAGTTGGGACAGGGGTTTCGATAATTCACCCCTCCACTTT.

This clonotype was detected a few times. The chain uses TRBV5-1 and TRBJ2-2, with D hard to call. With 0 bases removed from V and 0 bases from J, the gap between germline ends came to 9 bases. This CDR3 has 16 amino acids. CDR1 is SGHRS, CDR2 YFSETQ, per germline. CDR3 amino acids: CASSLGWLTNTGELFF. In DNA form, the CDR3 reads TGCGCCAGCAGCTTGGGTTGGCTGACGAACACCGGGGAGCTGTTTTTT. The variable domain in full, with the rest retrieved from reference TRBV5-1 and TRBJ2-2, is KAGVTQTPRYLIKTRGQQVTLSCSPISGHRSVSWYQQTPGQGLQFLFEYFSETQRNKGNFPGRFSGRQFSNSRSEMNVSTLELGDSALYLCASSLGWLTNTGELFFGEGSRLTVL.

With regard to this clonotype: This sequence may be a read error, since a much larger clone differs from it by one base. The chain carries TRBV20-1 and TRBJ2-1; no definite D call. Trimming took off 3 bases at V and 6 bases at J, with 18 bases between the two ends. Germline V gives CDR1 DFQATT, CDR2 SNEGSKA (reference sequence). This CDR3 has 15 residues. DNA of the CDR3: TGCAGTGCTAGTATGCCCTCGGGCGCTATCAATGAGCAGTTCTTC. Its protein is CSASMPSGAINEQFF.

With regard to this clonotype: Because the CDR3 is missing its conserved closing phenylalanine or tryptophan, this is likely a read error. The chain uses TRBV12-3 or TRBV12-4 and TRBJ1-3; D gene ambiguous. The CDR3 has 12 amino acids. V was shortened by 3 bases and J by 6 bases, with 6 bases between the two germline ends. CDR3 in DNA: TGTGCCAGCAGTTTCGGAGCAAACACCATATATTGT. Protein product: CASSFGANTIYC.